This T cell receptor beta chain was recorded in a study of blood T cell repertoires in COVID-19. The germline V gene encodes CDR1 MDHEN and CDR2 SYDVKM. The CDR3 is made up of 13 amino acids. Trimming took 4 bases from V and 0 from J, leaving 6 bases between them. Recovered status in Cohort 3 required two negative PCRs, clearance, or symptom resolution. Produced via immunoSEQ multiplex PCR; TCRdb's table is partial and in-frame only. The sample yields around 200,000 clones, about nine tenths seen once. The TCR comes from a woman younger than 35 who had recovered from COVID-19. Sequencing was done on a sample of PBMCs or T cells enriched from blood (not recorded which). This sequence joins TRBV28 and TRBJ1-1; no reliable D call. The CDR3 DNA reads TGTGCCAGCAGTTCTGTTATGAACACTGAAGCTTTCTTT. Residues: CASSSVMNTEAFF.